The next 32 T cell receptor beta chains were all read from a single sample in a study of T cell changes during pregnancy in multiple sclerosis. TCRdb's copy holds only in-frame clones and misses some; the assay was immunoSEQ multiplex PCR. The sample has tens of thousands of clones, 85% to 95% seen once; the top ten hold more than 0.8%. Sequenced here: peripheral blood, sampled in the first trimester of pregnancy. The receptors stem from a female donor with multiple sclerosis, enrolled in a pregnancy study.

V gene TRBV7-9 combines with J gene TRBJ2-5, with TRBD2 as a possible D gene (5 bases). The CDR3 totals 14 residues. V dropped 1 base and J dropped 1 base, with 7 bases sitting between them. Per germline, CDR1 SEHNR and CDR2 FQNEAQ (reference sequence). The CDR3 region has the DNA TGTGCCAGCAGCTTAGGGGAGTTCCAAGAGACCCAGTACTTC. It encodes CASSLGEFQETQYF.

The chain employs TRBV2 and TRBJ2-2, with D hard to call. Trimming stripped 10 bases from V and 5 bases from J, with 14 bases between. The CDR3 length is 13 residues. Germline CDR1 is SNHLY and CDR2 is FYNNEI. The CDR3 DNA reads as TGTGCCACCCTACCTGTCGAAACCGGGGAGCTGTTTTTT. Protein: CATLPVETGELFF.

The chain is built from TRBV27 and TRBJ2-7, with a possible D match to TRBD2 (5 bases). The CDR3 covers 15 residues. V lost 6 bases to trimming and J lost 0 bases, with 15 bases between them. Germline V lookup: CDR1 MNHEY, CDR2 SMNVEV (reference sequence). The CDR3 region has the DNA TGTGCCAGCAGACTCATAGCGCGAAGCTCCTACGAGCAGTACTTC. Its protein product is CASRLIARSSYEQYF.

CDR3 protein: CASSRHRADSGNTIYF. The CDR3 DNA follows: TGTGCCAGCAGCAGACACAGGGCCGACTCTGGAAACACCATATATTTT. The chain has TRBV9 and TRBJ1-3; TRBD1 might be the D (6 bases). CDR1 and CDR2 (germline): SGDLS, YYNGEE. The CDR3 consists of 16 residues. The V end was cut by 4 bases, the J end by 0 bases, with 14 bases between.

The V and J genes are TRBV18 and TRBJ1-2; D ambiguous. CDR1 KGHSH and CDR2 LQKENI come from the germline V gene. This CDR3 comprises 14 residues. V was pared by 2 bases and J by 8 bases, with 15 bases between. CDR3 region: CASSPNGGIGGYTF. The DNA for the CDR3 is TGTGCCAGCTCACCAAACGGAGGGATAGGGGGCTACACCTTC. The full variable domain, in which reference TRBV18 and TRBJ1-2 provide the parts outside the CDR3, is NAGVMQNPRHLVRRRGQEARLRCSPMKGHSHVYWYRQLPEEGLKFMVYLQKENIIDESGMPKERFSAEFPKEGPSILRIQQVVRGDSAAYFCASSPNGGIGGYTFGSGTRLTVV.

This chain uses TRBV2 with TRBJ1-1; maybe TRBD1 (5 bases). V was clipped by 5 bases and J by 3 bases, with 10 bases between them. Germline V gene lookup returns CDR1 SNHLY and CDR2 FYNNEI. The CDR3 length is 13 residues. The CDR3 reads CASSPGGDTEAFF. In DNA, the CDR3 is TGTGCCAGCAGTCCTGGGGGGGACACTGAAGCTTTCTTT.

The chain joins TRBV29-1 to TRBJ1-2; perhaps TRBD1 as D (5 bases). The CDR3 runs to 13 residues. V was pared by 2 bases and J by 4 bases, with 11 bases between. Germline CDR1 SQVTM, CDR2 ANQGSEA. This CDR3 is CSVEFRQGYGYTF. CDR3 nucleotides: TGCAGCGTTGAATTCAGGCAGGGCTATGGCTACACCTTC.

V and J are TRBV5-1 and TRBJ2-3; TRBD2 matches at 8 bases. Germline lookup yields CDR1 SGHRS and CDR2 YFSETQ. V trimming: 4 bases; J trimming: 3 bases; junction bases outside the gene matches: 13. The CDR3 contains 17 residues. CDR3 sequence (DNA): TGCGCCAGCAGCCCCGGGGGGGGAGTGCATTTGACAGATACGCAGTATTTT. Its translation is CASSPGGGVHLTDTQYF.

V usage is TRBV7-2 and J usage is TRBJ1-3; 9 bases match TRBD1. V shed 5 bases and J 8 bases; nucleotides not matched to a gene: 7. This CDR3 is 14 amino acids long. Germline V lookup: CDR1 SGHTA, CDR2 FQGNSA. CDR3 sequence: CASSTDRGLDTIYF. The CDR3 DNA reads TGTGCCAGCAGCACCGACAGGGGGTTGGACACCATATATTTT.

The genes are TRBV6-5 and TRBJ1-2, with 9 bases that match TRBD1. Germline V lookup: CDR1 MNHEY, CDR2 SVGAGI. The CDR3 is made up of 15 amino acids. V lost 6 bases to trimming and J lost 4 bases; unmatched junction nucleotides: 9. The CDR3 region is CASSRWTGEGYGYTF. The CDR3 region has the DNA TGTGCCAGCAGCCGATGGACAGGGGAAGGCTATGGCTACACCTTC.

The genes are TRBV5-1 and TRBJ2-1, with D tentatively TRBD1 (6 bases). The CDR3 length is 13 residues. The V gene's germline CDR1 is SGHRS and CDR2 YFSETQ. Between the trimmed V and J ends, which lost 3 bases and 12 bases, there was a span of 16 bases. CDR3 region: CASSWGPGQSQFF. Here the CDR3 DNA reads TGCGCCAGCAGCTGGGGGCCTGGACAATCGCAGTTCTTC. Supplemented by reference TRBV5-1 and TRBJ2-1, the full variable domain reads KAGVTQTPRYLIKTRGQQVTLSCSPISGHRSVSWYQQTPGQGLQFLFEYFSETQRNKGNFPGRFSGRQFSNSRSEMNVSTLELGDSALYLCASSWGPGQSQFFGPGTRLTVL.

The genes are TRBV4-1 and TRBJ1-2, with D unresolved. Germline CDR1 MGHRA, CDR2 YSYEKL. The CDR3 runs to 13 residues. The ends were cut back, 0 bases at V and 5 bases at J, with 7 bases in the middle. Written as DNA, the CDR3 is TGCGCCAGCAGCCAAGATGTCGGGTATGGCTACACCTTC. It yields the protein CASSQDVGYGYTF.

The V gene is TRBV12-5, the J gene TRBJ2-2; TRBD1 aligns across 9 bases. The CDR3 loop spans 15 amino acids. The junction had 7 bases not matched to a gene; V was cut back by 5 bases and J by 6 bases. Germline CDR1 reads LGHNT; CDR2 reads FRNRAP. The CDR3: CASGLRTGVAGELFF. CDR3 DNA: TGTGCTAGTGGTCTACGGACAGGGGTGGCCGGGGAGCTGTTTTTT.

The genes are TRBV18 and TRBJ1-2; no reliable D call. The CDR3 contains 13 residues. V lost 3 bases and J lost 2, with 7 bases in between. CDR1 and CDR2 (germline): KGHSH, LQKENI. CDR3 bases: TGTGCCAGCTCACCTGCCAGGAACTATGGCTACACCTTC. Translated: CASSPARNYGYTF.

The chain combines TRBV7-8 with TRBJ2-7, with D perhaps TRBD1 (6 bases). This CDR3 spans 12 amino acids. Germline V gene data show CDR1 as SGHVS and CDR2 as FQNEAQ. Trimming took off 5 bases at V and 4 bases at J, with 9 bases between the two ends. The CDR3 region is CASSKGVYEQYF. The CDR3 coding sequence is TGTGCCAGCAGCAAGGGGGTTTACGAGCAGTACTTC.

J is TRBJ2-4 and V is TRBV7-9; 7 bases match TRBD1. The CDR3 has 16 residues. V was pared by 2 bases and J by 4 bases, with 8 bases of the junction left unmatched. Germline V CDR1 and CDR2: SEHNR, FQNEAQ (reference sequence). CDR3 in amino acids: CASSLKGWDSKNIQYF. As DNA, the CDR3 is TGTGCCAGCAGCTTAAAGGGGTGGGACAGTAAAAACATTCAGTACTTC.

The V and J genes are TRBV2 and TRBJ1-1, with TRBD1 as a possible D gene (6 bases). This CDR3 contains 13 residues. Trimming removed 5 bases from V and 1 base from J, with 8 bases in between. In germline, CDR1 is SNHLY, CDR2 FYNNEI. Here the CDR3 DNA reads TGTGCCAGCAGTCGACAGGCGAACACTGAAGCTTTCTTT. Translating gives CASSRQANTEAFF.

Turning to this clone: Sequence at one end of the junction differs from germline and may be a read error. The V and J genes are TRBV15 and TRBJ2-3, with TRBD2 as a possible D gene (5 bases). Germline CDR1 reads LNHNV; CDR2 reads YYDKDF (reference sequence). CDR3 length: 12 residues. The CDR3 bases are TGTGCCACCAGCGAGAGATCATCGAGTTGGGAGTTT. It specifies CATSERSSSWEF.

There are a few counts of this clone. V gene TRBV5-1 combines with J gene TRBJ2-3; the D is unclear. The V end was cut by 4 bases, the J end by 5 bases, with 14 bases between. The CDR3 extends over 14 amino acids. Germline CDR1 and CDR2: SGHRS and YFSETQ. The CDR3 bases are TGCGCCAGCAGCCTACCCTCCTTCCGAGATACGCAGTATTTT. Protein product: CASSLPSFRDTQYF.

The DNA of the CDR3 is TGTGCCAGCAGCGTAGAAGGCGGGCAGCCCCAGCATTTT. This sequence encodes CASSVEGGQPQHF. The chain has TRBV9 and TRBJ1-5; D ambiguous. V was pared by 0 bases and J by 7 bases, with 8 bases between. Germline-derived CDR1 and CDR2 are SGDLS and YYNGEE. The CDR3 loop spans 13 amino acids.

The chain combines TRBV2 with TRBJ1-2; 8 bases agree with TRBD1. The CDR3 covers 14 residues. Trimming cost V 8 bases and J 8 bases; bases outside gene matches: 13. CDR1 is SNHLY and CDR2 is FYNNEI in the germline V gene. The CDR3 nucleotides are TGTGCCAGCTGTTCATATGACAGGGGTAACGGCTACACCTTC. Protein sequence: CASCSYDRGNGYTF.

The chain couples TRBV14 to TRBJ1-2, with TRBD1 as a possible D gene (6 bases). Germline V lookup: CDR1 SGHDN, CDR2 FVKESK. This CDR3 is built from 16 residues. The ends were cut back, 4 bases at V and 1 base at J, with 16 bases in the middle. CDR3 coding DNA: TGTGCCAGCAGCCTACAGGGAACGATAGTTAACTATGGCTACACCTTC. Residues: CASSLQGTIVNYGYTF.

V and J are TRBV6-5 and TRBJ1-2; 9 bases line up with TRBD1. With V trimmed by 5 bases and J by 8 bases, 6 bases remained unmatched. Germline CDR1 is MNHEY and CDR2 is SVGAGI. This CDR3 spans 13 amino acids. The CDR3 DNA is TGTGCCAGCAGTACTGGGACAGGGAGGGGCTACACCTTC. It translates to CASSTGTGRGYTF.

The chain uses TRBV18 and TRBJ2-6, with TRBD1 as a possible D gene (6 bases). The CDR3 consists of 18 residues. Per germline, CDR1 KGHSH and CDR2 LQKENI. V lost 3 bases and J 0 bases, leaving 15 bases between the germline ends. The CDR3 nucleotides read TGTGCCAGCTCACCCCCAGGACAGCTCCGCTCTGGGGCCAACGTCCTGACTTTC. The encoded protein is CASSPPGQLRSGANVLTF.

The chain has TRBV5-4 and TRBJ1-5; TRBD1 matches 8 bases. The CDR3 is made up of 16 amino acids. V trimming: 4 bases; J trimming: 0 bases; junction bases outside the gene matches: 6. The germline CDR1 and CDR2 sequences are SGHNT and YYREEE (reference sequence). The CDR3 loop is CASSVHGQGSNQPQHF. The CDR3 DNA reads TGTGCCAGCAGCGTCCACGGACAGGGTAGCAATCAGCCCCAGCATTTT.

The chain carries TRBV2 and TRBJ1-4, with 7 bases lining up with TRBD1. With 6 bases clipped from V and 4 bases from J, the junction kept 8 bases outside the gene matches. Germline CDR1 reads SNHLY; CDR2 reads FYNNEI. The CDR3 consists of 15 residues. The CDR3 DNA reads as TGTGCCAGCAGGGAGAGACAGGGCTTTAATGAAAAACTGTTTTTT. This encodes CASRERQGFNEKLFF.

The CDR3 loop reads CASSLPGVNTDTQYF. Here the CDR3 DNA reads TGTGCCAGCAGTTTACCCGGGGTTAACACAGATACGCAGTATTTT. This rearrangement joins TRBV28 to TRBJ2-3, with D perhaps matching TRBD2 (5 bases). With 2 bases removed from V and 2 bases from J, the gap between germline ends came to 11 bases. The germline V gene encodes CDR1 MDHEN and CDR2 SYDVKM. The CDR3 runs 15 residues.

The chain joins TRBV9 to TRBJ2-1; 9 bases match TRBD2. Trimming at V came to 4 bases and at J to 4 bases, leaving 9 bases not matched to a gene. From germline, CDR1 is SGDLS and CDR2 YYNGEE. The CDR3 contains 16 residues. The CDR3 region is CASSPRRRGGYNEQFF. DNA for the CDR3: TGTGCCAGCAGCCCCAGGAGGCGGGGGGGGTACAATGAGCAGTTCTTC.

The V and J genes are TRBV6-1 and TRBJ2-3; 12 bases map to TRBD1. Germline trimming cut 8 bases from V and 4 bases from J; bases unmatched to any gene: 4. There are 14 residues in the CDR3. The germline gives CDR1 MNHNS, CDR2 SASEGT. CDR3 sequence: CASGGTGGADTQYF. DNA of the CDR3: TGTGCCAGCGGGGGGACAGGGGGCGCAGATACGCAGTATTTT.

This clone was recorded only once. The rearrangement links TRBV19 to TRBJ2-1; weak D call: TRBD1 (5 bases). Germline V lookup: CDR1 LNHDA, CDR2 SQIVND (reference sequence). The CDR3 is 15 residues long. Trimming removed 7 bases from V and 0 bases from J, with 13 bases in between. The CDR3 nucleotides are TGTGCCAGTAAGGGAAGGGGAACCTCCTACAATGAGCAGTTCTTC. Translation gives CASKGRGTSYNEQFF.

The V and J genes are TRBV5-1 and TRBJ1-1; D possibly corresponds to TRBD1 (6 bases). Deletions cut 1 base from V and 4 bases from J, with 14 bases between. The germline CDR1 and CDR2 sequences are SGHRS and YFSETQ. The CDR3 totals 15 residues. CDR3 residues: CASSLNRVDFTEAFF. For the CDR3, the DNA is TGCGCCAGCAGCTTGAACAGGGTGGATTTCACTGAAGCTTTCTTT.

This clone was recorded only once. The genes are TRBV7-6 and TRBJ2-7; D possibly corresponds to TRBD1 (6 bases). CDR3 length: 14 amino acids. V was clipped by 5 bases and J by 3 bases, with 14 bases between them. Germline assignment: CDR1 SGHVS and CDR2 FNYEAQ. The CDR3 coding sequence is TGTGCCAGCAGCCCAAGGACAGATTTCTACGAGCAGTACTTC. As protein: CASSPRTDFYEQYF.